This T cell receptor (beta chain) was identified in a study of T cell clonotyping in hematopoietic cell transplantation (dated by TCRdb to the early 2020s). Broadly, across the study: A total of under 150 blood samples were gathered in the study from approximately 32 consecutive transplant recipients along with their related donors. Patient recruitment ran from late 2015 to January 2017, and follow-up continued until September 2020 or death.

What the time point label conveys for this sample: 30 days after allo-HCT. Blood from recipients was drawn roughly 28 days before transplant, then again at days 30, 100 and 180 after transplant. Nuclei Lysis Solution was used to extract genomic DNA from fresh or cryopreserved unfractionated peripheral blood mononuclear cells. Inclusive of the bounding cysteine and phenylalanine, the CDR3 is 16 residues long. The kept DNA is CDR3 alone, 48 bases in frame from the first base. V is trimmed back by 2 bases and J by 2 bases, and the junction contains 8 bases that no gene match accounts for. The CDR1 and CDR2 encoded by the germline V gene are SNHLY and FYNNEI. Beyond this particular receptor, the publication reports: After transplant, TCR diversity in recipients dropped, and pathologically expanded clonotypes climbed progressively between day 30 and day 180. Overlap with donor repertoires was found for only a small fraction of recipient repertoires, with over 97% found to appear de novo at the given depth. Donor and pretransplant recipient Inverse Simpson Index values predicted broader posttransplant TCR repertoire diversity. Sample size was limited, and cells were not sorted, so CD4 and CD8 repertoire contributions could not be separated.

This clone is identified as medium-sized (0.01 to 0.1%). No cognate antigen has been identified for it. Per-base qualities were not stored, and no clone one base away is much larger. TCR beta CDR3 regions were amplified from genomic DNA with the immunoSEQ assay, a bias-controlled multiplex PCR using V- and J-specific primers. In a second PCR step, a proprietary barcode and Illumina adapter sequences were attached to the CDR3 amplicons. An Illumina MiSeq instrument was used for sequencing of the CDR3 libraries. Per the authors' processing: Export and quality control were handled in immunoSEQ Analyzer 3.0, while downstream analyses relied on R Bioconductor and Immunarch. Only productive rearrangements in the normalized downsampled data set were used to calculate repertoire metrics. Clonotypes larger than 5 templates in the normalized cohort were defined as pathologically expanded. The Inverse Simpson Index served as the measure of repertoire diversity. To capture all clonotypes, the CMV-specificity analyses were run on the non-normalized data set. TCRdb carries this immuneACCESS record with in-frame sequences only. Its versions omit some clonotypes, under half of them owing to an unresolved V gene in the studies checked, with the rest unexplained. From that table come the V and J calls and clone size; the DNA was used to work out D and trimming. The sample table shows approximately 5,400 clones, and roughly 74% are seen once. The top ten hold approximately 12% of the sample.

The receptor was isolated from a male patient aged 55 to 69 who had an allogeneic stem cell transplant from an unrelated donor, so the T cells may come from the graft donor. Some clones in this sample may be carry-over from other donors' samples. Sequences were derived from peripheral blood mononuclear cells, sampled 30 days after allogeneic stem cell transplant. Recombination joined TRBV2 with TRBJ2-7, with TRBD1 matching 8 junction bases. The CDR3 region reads CASSEFWTGQTYEQYF. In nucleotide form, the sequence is TGTGCCAGCAGTGAATTTTGGACAGGGCAAACCTACGAGCAGTACTTC.